The 8 T cell receptor beta chains below were found in one sample sequenced in a study of OX40 agonist ivuxolimab in advanced cancers. Assay used: immunoSEQ multiplex PCR; TCRdb lists only in-frame clones, some missing. The sample carries 83,000 or so clones, under 90% recorded once. Sequences were derived from CD4+ or CD8+ T cells sorted from blood, sampled in a trial of the OX40 agonist ivuxolimab. The receptor set was obtained from an adult with an advanced solid tumor such as melanoma, head and neck, liver or kidney cancer.

The chain carries TRBV19 and TRBJ2-7, with 8 positions matching TRBD1. Germline V lookup: CDR1 LNHDA, CDR2 SQIVND (reference sequence). V dropped 5 bases and J dropped 0; count of bases not matched to a gene: 6. The CDR3 covers 15 residues. The CDR3 bases are TGTGCCAGTAGTCCCCAGGGGGCAGGCTCCTACGAGCAGTACTTC. It encodes CASSPQGAGSYEQYF. Full variable domain (rest looked up from reference TRBV19 and TRBJ2-7): DGGITQSPKYLFRKEGQNVTLSCEQNLNHDAMYWYRQDPGQGLRLIYYSQIVNDFQKGDIAEGYSVSREKKESFPLTVTSAQKNPTAFYLCASSPQGAGSYEQYFGPGTRLTVT.

The chain links TRBV28 to TRBJ1-2; D is uncertain. Looked up from germline, CDR1 is MDHEN and CDR2 is SYDVKM. The CDR3 has 15 residues. Deletions cut 5 bases from V and 8 bases from J, with 21 bases between. CDR3 sequence: CASSLPLGQARGYTF. DNA of the CDR3: TGTGCCAGCAGTCTCCCCCTCGGGCAGGCACGGGGCTACACCTTC.

Only one count was recorded for this clone. The chain joins TRBV6-1 to TRBJ2-1; TRBD2 agrees at 9 bases. J lost 3 bases, V lost 6 bases, and 3 bases had no gene match. Germline CDR1 and CDR2: MNHNS and SASEGT. The CDR3 is 14 residues long. As DNA, the CDR3 is TGTGCCAGCAGCCTAGCGGGGCGCTACAATGAGCAGTTCTTC. Its translation: CASSLAGRYNEQFF.

This clone has more than one count but fewer than ten. This rearrangement joins TRBV6-5 to TRBJ1-2; TRBD1 aligns across 9 bases. V lost 2 bases, J lost 5 bases, and 6 bases stayed unmatched. In germline, CDR1 is MNHEY, CDR2 SVGAGI. The CDR3 is 15 residues long. The CDR3 DNA reads TGTGCCAGCAGTTACAGGGACAGGGATAATTATGGCTACACCTTC. Translated, it gives CASSYRDRDNYGYTF.

The J gene is TRBJ1-6, the V gene TRBV6-4, with 9 bases lining up with TRBD1. The CDR3 consists of 14 residues. The trim removed 3 bases at V and 13 bases at J, leaving 7 bases unmatched. CDR1 is MRHNA, CDR2 SNTAGT, per germline. Here the CDR3 reads CASSERTGVDPLHF. Here the CDR3 DNA reads TGTGCCAGCAGTGAAAGGACAGGGGTTGACCCCCTCCACTTT.

V gene TRBV5-1 combines with J gene TRBJ2-7, with D tentatively TRBD2 (6 bases). The CDR3 runs 17 residues. The V end lost 2 bases, the J end lost 1 base, and 19 bases lay between the germline ends. CDR1 is SGHRS and CDR2 is YFSETQ in the germline V gene. The CDR3 sequence: CASSFDSAGLESYEQYF. The CDR3 nucleotides read TGCGCCAGCAGCTTTGATTCCGCGGGGTTAGAGTCCTACGAGCAGTACTTC.

V usage is TRBV28 and J usage is TRBJ1-2; D unresolved. The CDR3 runs 12 residues. CDR1 and CDR2 (germline): MDHEN, SYDVKM. V was cut by 1 base and J by 4 bases, with 4 bases left in between. The CDR3 loop reads CASSLLTYGYTF. CDR3 nucleotide sequence: TGTGCCAGCAGTTTATTGACCTATGGCTACACCTTC.

To note about this clone: Other DNA sequences of this sample code for an identical CDR3. The rearrangement uses TRBV7-2 and TRBJ1-1; unclear D gene. V lost 1 base and J 0 bases, leaving 6 bases between the germline ends. This CDR3 region has 14 residues. The germline V gene encodes CDR1 SGHTA and CDR2 FQGNSA. The CDR3 protein is CASSLVRLNTEAFF. CDR3 DNA: TGTGCCAGCAGCTTAGTCAGACTGAACACTGAAGCTTTCTTT. Full variable domain (rest looked up from reference TRBV7-2 and TRBJ1-1): GAGVSQSPSNKVTEKGKDVELRCDPISGHTALYWYRQSLGQGLEFLIYFQGNSAPDKSGLPSDRFSAERTGGSVSTLTIQRTQQEDSAVYLCASSLVRLNTEAFFGQGTRLTVV.